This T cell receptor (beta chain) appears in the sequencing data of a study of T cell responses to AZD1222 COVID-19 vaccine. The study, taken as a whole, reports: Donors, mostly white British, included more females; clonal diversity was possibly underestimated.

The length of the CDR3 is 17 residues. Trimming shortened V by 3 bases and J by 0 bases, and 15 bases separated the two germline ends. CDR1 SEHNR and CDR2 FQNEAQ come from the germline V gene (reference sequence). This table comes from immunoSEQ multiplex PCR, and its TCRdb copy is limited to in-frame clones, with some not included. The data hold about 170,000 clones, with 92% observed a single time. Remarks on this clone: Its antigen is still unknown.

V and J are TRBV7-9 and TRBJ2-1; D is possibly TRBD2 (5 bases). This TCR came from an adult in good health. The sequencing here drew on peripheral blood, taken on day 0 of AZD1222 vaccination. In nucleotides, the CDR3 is TGTGCCAGCAGCTTCCCGGCGGGCAGGAGCTCCTACAATGAGCAGTTCTTC. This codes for CASSFPAGRSSYNEQFF.